What follows is one T cell receptor (beta chain) and its context. No antigen is known for it. CDR1 MNHEY and CDR2 SMNVEV come from the germline V gene (reference sequence). V dropped 6 bases and J dropped 8 bases, with 11 bases sitting between them. The CDR3 runs to 13 residues. Assay used: immunoSEQ multiplex PCR; TCRdb lists only in-frame clones, some missing. The sample has tens of thousands of clones, 88% seen once. These data come from a study of T cell responses to AZD1222 COVID-19 vaccine. Study outcomes and limitations: Following two doses of AZD1222, Spike-specific TCR breadth and depth rose. The peak T cell response came first, and repertoires were sampled only after it. Donors were mostly white British, more females; clonal diversity possibly underestimated. Regions 160-218 and 743-854 dominated among vaccine-associated CD4 TCRs spanning spike.

This sample comprised peripheral blood, obtained 28 days after the second AZD1222 dose. The V call is TRBV27, the J call TRBJ1-6; weak D call: TRBD1 (6 bases). This receptor was taken from an adult who received the AZD1222 COVID-19 vaccine. This CDR3 is CASRNRDDSPLHF. The CDR3 DNA sequence: TGTGCCAGCAGGAACAGGGATGATTCACCCCTCCACTTT.